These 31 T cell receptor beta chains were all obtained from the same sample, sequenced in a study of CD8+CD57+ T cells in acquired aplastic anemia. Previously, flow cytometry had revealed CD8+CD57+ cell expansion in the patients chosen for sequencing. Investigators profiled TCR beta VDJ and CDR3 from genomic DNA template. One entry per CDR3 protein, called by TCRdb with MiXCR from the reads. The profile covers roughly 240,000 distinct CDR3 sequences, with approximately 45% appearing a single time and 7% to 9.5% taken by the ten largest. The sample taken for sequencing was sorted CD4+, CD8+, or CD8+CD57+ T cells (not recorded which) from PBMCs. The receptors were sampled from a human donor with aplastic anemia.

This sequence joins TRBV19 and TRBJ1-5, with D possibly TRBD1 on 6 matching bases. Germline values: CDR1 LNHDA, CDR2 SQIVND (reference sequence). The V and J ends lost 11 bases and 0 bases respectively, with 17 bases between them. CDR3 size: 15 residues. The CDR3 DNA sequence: TGTGCCGGATCACAGGGAGGTCATAGCAATCAGCCCCAGCATTTT. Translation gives CAGSQGGHSNQPQHF.

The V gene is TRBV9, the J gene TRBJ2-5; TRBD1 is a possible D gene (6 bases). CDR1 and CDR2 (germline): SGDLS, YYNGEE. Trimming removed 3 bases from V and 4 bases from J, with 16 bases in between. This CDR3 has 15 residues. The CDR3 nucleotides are TGTGCCAGCAGCGCCCAACAGGGCCGGGGAGAGACCCAGTACTTC. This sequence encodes CASSAQQGRGETQYF. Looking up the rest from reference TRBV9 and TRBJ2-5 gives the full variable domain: DSGVTQTPKHLITATGQRVTLRCSPRSGDLSVYWYQQSLDQGLQFLIQYYNGEERAKGNILERFSAQQFPDLHSELNLSSLELGDSALYFCASSAQQGRGETQYFGPGTRLLVL.

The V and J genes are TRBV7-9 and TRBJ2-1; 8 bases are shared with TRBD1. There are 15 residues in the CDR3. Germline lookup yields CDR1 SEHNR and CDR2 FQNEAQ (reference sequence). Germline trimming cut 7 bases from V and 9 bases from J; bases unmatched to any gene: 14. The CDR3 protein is CASKIRDRWNGEQFF. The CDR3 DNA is TGTGCCAGCAAGATTAGGGACAGGTGGAATGGTGAGCAGTTCTTC.

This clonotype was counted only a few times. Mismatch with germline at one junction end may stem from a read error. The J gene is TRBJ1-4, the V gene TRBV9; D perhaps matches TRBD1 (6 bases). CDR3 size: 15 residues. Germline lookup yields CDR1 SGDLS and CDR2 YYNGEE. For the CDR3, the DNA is TGTGCCAGCAGCCCACGGGGGGCTCCCAATGAAAAACTGTCTTTT. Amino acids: CASSPRGAPNEKLSF.

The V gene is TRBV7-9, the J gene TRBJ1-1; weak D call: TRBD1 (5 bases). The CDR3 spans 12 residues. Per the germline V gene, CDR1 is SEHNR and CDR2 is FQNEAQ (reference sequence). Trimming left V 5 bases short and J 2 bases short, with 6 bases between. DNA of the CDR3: TGTGCCAGCAGCGGGGACAACACTGAAGCTTTCTTT. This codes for CASSGDNTEAFF.

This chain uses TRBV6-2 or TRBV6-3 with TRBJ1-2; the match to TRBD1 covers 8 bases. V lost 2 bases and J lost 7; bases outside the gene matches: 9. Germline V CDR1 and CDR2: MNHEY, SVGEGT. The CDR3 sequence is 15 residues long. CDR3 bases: TGTGCCAGCAGTTACCCGACAGGGGTGATGGTTGGCTACACCTTC. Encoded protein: CASSYPTGVMVGYTF.

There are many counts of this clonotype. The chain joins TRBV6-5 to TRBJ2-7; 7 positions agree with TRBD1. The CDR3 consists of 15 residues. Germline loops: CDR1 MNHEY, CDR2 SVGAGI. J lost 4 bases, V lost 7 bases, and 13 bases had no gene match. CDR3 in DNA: TGTGCCAGCACCCGACGCCCCGGACAGGCATACGAGCAGTACTTC. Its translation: CASTRRPGQAYEQYF.

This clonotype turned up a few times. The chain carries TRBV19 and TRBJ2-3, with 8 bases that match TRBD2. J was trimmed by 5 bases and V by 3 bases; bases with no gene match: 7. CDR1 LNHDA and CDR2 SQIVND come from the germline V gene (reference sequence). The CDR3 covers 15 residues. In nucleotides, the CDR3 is TGTGCCAGTAGTATGGCGGGAGGAGGTATAGATACGCAGTATTTT. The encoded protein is CASSMAGGGIDTQYF.

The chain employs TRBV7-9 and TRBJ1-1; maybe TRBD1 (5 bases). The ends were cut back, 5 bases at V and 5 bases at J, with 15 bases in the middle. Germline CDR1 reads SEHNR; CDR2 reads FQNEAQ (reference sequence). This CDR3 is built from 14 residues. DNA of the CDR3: TGTGCCAGCAGCCCCCCTTCACAGGTGACTGAAGCTTTCTTT. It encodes CASSPPSQVTEAFF.

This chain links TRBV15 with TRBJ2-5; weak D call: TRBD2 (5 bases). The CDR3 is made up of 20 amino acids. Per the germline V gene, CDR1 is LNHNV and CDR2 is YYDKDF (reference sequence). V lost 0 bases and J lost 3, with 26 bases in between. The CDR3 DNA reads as TGTGCCACCAGCAGAGATTTGGCCGGAAAGAGGGTGGGGTACAAAGAGACCCAGTACTTC. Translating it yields CATSRDLAGKRVGYKETQYF.

The CDR3 coding sequence is TGTGCCAGCAGCTTCGAGACGGGGAGGGAGCAGTACTTC. Its protein product is CASSFETGREQYF. This chain uses TRBV9 with TRBJ2-7; tentative D call: TRBD2 (6 bases). The CDR3 is made up of 13 amino acids. V was clipped by 4 bases and J by 7 bases, with 15 bases between them. Germline CDR1 is SGDLS and CDR2 is YYNGEE.

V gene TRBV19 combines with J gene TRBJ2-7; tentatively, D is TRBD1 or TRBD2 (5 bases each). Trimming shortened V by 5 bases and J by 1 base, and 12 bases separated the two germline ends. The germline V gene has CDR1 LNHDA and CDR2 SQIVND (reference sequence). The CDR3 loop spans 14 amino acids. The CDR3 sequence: CASSSNEGSYEQYF. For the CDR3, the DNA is TGTGCCAGTAGTTCCAATGAGGGGTCCTACGAGCAGTACTTC. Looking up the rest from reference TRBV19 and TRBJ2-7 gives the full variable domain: DGGITQSPKYLFRKEGQNVTLSCEQNLNHDAMYWYRQDPGQGLRLIYYSQIVNDFQKGDIAEGYSVSREKKESFPLTVTSAQKNPTAFYLCASSSNEGSYEQYFGPGTRLTVT.

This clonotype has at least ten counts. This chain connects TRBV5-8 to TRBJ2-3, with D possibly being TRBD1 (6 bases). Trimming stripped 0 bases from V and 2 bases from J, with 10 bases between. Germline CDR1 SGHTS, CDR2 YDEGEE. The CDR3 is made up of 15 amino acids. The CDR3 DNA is TGTGCCAGCAGCTTGGTAGGACAGCACACAGATACGCAGTATTTT. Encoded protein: CASSLVGQHTDTQYF.

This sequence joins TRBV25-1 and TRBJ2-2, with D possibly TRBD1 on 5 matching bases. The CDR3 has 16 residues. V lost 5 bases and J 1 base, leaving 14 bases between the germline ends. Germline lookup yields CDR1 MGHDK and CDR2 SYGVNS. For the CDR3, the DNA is TGTGCCAGCAGTCTAGACAGTAGGGGGAACACCGGGGAGCTGTTTTTT. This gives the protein CASSLDSRGNTGELFF.

CDR3 amino acids: CASSSSGSYNEQFF. The CDR3 DNA is TGTGCCAGCAGCTCTAGCGGATCCTACAATGAGCAGTTCTTC. The rearrangement links TRBV7-8 to TRBJ2-1; 7 positions match TRBD2. The CDR3 sequence is 14 residues long. The V gene end was trimmed by 4 bases and the J gene end by 1 base; junction bases not matched to a gene: 1. Germline CDR1 is SGHVS and CDR2 is FQNEAQ. The entire variable domain, with the rest obtained from reference TRBV7-8 and TRBJ2-1, is as follows: GAGVSQSPRYKVAKRGQDVALRCDPISGHVSLFWYQQALGQGPEFLTYFQNEAQLDKSGLPSDRFFAERPEGSVSTLKIQRTQQEDSAVYLCASSSSGSYNEQFFGPGTRLTVL.

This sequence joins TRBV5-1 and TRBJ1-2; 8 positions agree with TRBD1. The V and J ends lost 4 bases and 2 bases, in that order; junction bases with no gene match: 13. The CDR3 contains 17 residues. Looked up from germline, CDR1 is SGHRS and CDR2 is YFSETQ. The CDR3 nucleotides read TGCGCCAGCAGCCCGGGACAGGCCAGGGTCGTAAACTATGGCTACACCTTC. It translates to CASSPGQARVVNYGYTF.

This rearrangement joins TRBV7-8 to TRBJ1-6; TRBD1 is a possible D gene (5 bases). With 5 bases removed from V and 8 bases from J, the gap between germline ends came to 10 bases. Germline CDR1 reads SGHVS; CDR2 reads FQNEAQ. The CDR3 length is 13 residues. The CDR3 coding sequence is TGTGCCAGCAGCCCAGGGACGGATTCACCCCTCCACTTT. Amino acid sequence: CASSPGTDSPLHF.

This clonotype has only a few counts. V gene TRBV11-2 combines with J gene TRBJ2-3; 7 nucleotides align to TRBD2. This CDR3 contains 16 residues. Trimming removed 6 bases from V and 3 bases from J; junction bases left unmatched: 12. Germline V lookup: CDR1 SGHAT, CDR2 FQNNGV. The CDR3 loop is CASRHKGGLQTDTQYF. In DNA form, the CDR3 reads TGTGCCAGCAGACACAAGGGAGGGCTTCAGACAGATACGCAGTATTTT.

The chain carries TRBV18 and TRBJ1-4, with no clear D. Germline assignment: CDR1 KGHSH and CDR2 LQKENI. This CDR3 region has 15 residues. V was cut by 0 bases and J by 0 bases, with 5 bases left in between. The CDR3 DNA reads TGTGCCAGCTCACCACCGACGACAACTAATGAAAAACTGTTTTTT. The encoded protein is CASSPPTTTNEKLFF.

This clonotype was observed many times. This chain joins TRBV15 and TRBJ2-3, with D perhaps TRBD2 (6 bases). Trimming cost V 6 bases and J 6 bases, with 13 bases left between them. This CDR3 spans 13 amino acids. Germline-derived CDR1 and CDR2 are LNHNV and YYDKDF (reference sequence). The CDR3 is CATSLAGMDTQYF. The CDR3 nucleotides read TGTGCCACCAGTCTTGCGGGAATGGATACGCAGTATTTT.

The DNA for the CDR3 is TGTGCCATCAGTGTTGGCGGGGGCTCCTACGAGCAGTACTTC. Protein sequence: CAISVGGGSYEQYF. V usage is TRBV10-3 and J usage is TRBJ2-7, with TRBD2 matching over 7 bases. CDR3 size: 14 residues. Germline V gene data show CDR1 as ENHRY and CDR2 as SYGVKD. J lost 0 bases, V lost 4 bases, and 3 bases had no gene match.

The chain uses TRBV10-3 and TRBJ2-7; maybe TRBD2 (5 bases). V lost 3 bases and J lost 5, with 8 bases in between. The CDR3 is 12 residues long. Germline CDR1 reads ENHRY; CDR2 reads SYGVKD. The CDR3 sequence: CAISDGDNEQYF. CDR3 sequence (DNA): TGTGCCATCAGTGACGGGGATAACGAGCAGTACTTC.

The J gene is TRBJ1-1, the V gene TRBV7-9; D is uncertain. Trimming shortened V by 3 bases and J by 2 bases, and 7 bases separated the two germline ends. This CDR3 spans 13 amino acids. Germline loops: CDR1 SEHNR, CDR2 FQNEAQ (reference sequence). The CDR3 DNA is TGTGCCAGCAGCTTCGGTGATAACACTGAAGCTTTCTTT. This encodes CASSFGDNTEAFF.

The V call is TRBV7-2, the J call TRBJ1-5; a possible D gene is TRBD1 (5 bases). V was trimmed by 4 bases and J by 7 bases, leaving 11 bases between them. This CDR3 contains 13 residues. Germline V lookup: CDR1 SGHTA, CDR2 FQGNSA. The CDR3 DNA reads TGTGCCAGCAGCTACCAGGGAGGACAGCCCCAGCATTTT. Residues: CASSYQGGQPQHF.

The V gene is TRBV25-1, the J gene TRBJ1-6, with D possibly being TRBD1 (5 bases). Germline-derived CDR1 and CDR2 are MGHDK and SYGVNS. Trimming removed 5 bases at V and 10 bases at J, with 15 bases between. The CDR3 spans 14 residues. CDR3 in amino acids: CASSRAGVGSPLHF. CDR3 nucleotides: TGTGCCAGCAGTAGGGCGGGGGTGGGATCACCCCTCCACTTT.

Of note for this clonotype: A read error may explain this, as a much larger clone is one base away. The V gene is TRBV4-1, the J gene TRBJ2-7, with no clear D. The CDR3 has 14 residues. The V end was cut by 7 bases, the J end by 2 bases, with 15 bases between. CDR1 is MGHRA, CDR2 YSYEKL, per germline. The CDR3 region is CASTQLGGTYEQYF. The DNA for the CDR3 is TGCGCCAGCACCCAGCTGGGTGGTACCTACGAGCAGTACTTC.

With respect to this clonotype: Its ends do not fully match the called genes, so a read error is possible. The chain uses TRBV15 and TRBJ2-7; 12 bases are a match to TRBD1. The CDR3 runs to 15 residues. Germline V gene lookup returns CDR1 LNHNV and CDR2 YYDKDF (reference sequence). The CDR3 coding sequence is TGCGCCAGCCAGCCGGGACAGGGGGCCTCCTACGAGCAGTACTTC. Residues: CASQPGQGASYEQYF.

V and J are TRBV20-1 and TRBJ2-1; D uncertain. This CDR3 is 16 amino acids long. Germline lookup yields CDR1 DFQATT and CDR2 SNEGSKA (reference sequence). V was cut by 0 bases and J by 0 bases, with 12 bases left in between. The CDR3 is CSARDFTTNSYNEQFF. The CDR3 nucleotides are TGCAGTGCTAGAGATTTTACTACAAACTCCTACAATGAGCAGTTCTTC.

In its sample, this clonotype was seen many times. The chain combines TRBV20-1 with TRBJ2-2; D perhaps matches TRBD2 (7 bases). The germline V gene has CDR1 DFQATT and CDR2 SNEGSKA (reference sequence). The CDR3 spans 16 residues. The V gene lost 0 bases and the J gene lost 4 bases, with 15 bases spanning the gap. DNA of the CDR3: TGCAGTGCTAGAGACCGGGGGGAGGGGGGCACCGGGGAGCTGTTTTTT. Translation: CSARDRGEGGTGELFF.

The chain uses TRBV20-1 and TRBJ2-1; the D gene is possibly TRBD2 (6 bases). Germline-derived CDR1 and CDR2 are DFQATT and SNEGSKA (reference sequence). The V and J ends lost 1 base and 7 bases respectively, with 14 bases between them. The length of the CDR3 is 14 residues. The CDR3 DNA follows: TGCAGTGCTAGAGTGGCGGGACTCGGAAATGAGCAGTTCTTC. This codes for CSARVAGLGNEQFF.

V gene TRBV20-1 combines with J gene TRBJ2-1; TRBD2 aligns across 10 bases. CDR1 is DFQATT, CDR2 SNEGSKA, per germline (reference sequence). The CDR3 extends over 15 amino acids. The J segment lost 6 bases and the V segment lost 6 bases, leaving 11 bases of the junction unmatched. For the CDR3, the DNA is TGCAGTGCCCGATCTCTAGCGGGGGCTAGCAATGAGCAGTTCTTC. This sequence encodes CSARSLAGASNEQFF.